Listed here are 12 T cell receptor beta chains from one sample, sequenced in a study of long-term antiretroviral therapy in people with HIV. A v3.0 immunoSEQ assay was performed at survey level. Only in-frame clones appear in the TCRdb table, and some are missing; sequencing was by immunoSEQ multiplex PCR. The table has under 30,000 clones, over 70% seen once. The sample was unsorted PBMCs, taken 3 years after starting antiretroviral therapy. Source of these receptors: a man between 18 and 35 years old with HIV.

This clone showed up just a few times. The V and J genes are TRBV29-1 and TRBJ1-1; unclear D gene. The germline CDR1 and CDR2 sequences are SQVTM and ANQGSEA. The CDR3 is 11 residues long. The CDR3 DNA reads TGCAGTGGATGGGAAGGGACTGAAGCTTTCTTT. This translates into CSGWEGTEAFF. Full variable domain (outside the CDR3, taken from reference TRBV29-1 and TRBJ1-1): SAVISQKPSRDICQRGTSLTIQCQVDSQVTMMFWYRQQPGQSLTLIATANQGSEATYESGFVIDKFPISRPNLTFSTLTVSNMSPEDSSIYLCSGWEGTEAFFGQGTRLTVV.

V and J are TRBV5-8 and TRBJ2-7; D remains ambiguous. Between the trimmed V and J ends, which lost 10 bases and 0 bases, there was a span of 20 bases. Germline V lookup: CDR1 SGHTS, CDR2 YDEGEE. The CDR3 contains 15 residues. In DNA, the CDR3 is TGTGCCGCCTCCTTTGCCAGGTTCAGCTCCTACGAGCAGTACGTC. Its protein is CAASFARFSSYEQYV.

The chain combines TRBV4-1 with TRBJ1-2; 11 bases are a match to TRBD1. The junction had 10 bases not matched to a gene; V was cut back by 3 bases and J by 4 bases. CDR3 length: 17 amino acids. Germline V gene sequence: CDR1 MGHRA, CDR2 YSYEKL. CDR3 in amino acids: CASSHFPEGQGGYGYTF. The CDR3 nucleotides read TGCGCCAGCAGCCATTTTCCCGAGGGACAGGGGGGCTATGGCTACACCTTC.

The V and J genes are TRBV11-2 and TRBJ2-7; D call uncertain. Germline V gene data show CDR1 as SGHAT and CDR2 as FQNNGV. Trimming left V 1 base short and J 3 bases short, with 7 bases between. The CDR3 runs 13 residues. CDR3 amino acids: CASSLGQNYEQYF. The CDR3 bases are TGTGCCAGCAGCTTAGGGCAGAACTACGAGCAGTACTTC.

In this sample, this clone turned up once. The gene calls are TRBV2 and TRBJ2-3; 7 nucleotides match TRBD2. Germline V lookup: CDR1 SNHLY, CDR2 FYNNEI. Trimming cost V 8 bases and J 1 base; bases outside gene matches: 6. The CDR3 extends over 14 amino acids. The DNA for the CDR3 is TGTGCCAGCGCAAGACTAGCCGGCACAGATACGCAGTATTTT. Amino acid sequence: CASARLAGTDTQYF. Full variable domain (remainder filled in from reference TRBV2 and TRBJ2-3): EPEVTQTPSHQVTQMGQEVILRCVPISNHLYFYWYRQILGQKVEFLVSFYNNEISEKSEIFDDQFSVERPDGSNFTLKIRSTKLEDSAMYFCASARLAGTDTQYFGPGTRLTVL.

The chain is built from TRBV7-9 and TRBJ1-4; D unclear. Germline V CDR1 and CDR2: SEHNR, FQNEAQ (reference sequence). Trimming removed 1 base from V and 8 bases from J, with 11 bases in between. The CDR3 is made up of 14 amino acids. In nucleotides, the CDR3 is TGTGCCAGCAGCTTAGATGTTGACGCGGAAAAACTGTTTTTT. Its translation is CASSLDVDAEKLFF.

The V call is TRBV18, the J call TRBJ2-3, with TRBD1 matching 7 bases. CDR3 length: 14 residues. Germline CDR1 reads KGHSH; CDR2 reads LQKENI. Trimming at V came to 3 bases and at J to 6 bases, leaving 6 bases not matched to a gene. Here the CDR3 reads CASSPPTGSDTQYF. CDR3 in DNA: TGTGCCAGCTCACCTCCGACAGGGAGCGATACGCAGTATTTT.

V usage is TRBV19 and J usage is TRBJ1-6; 7 bases align to TRBD1. CDR1 LNHDA and CDR2 SQIVND come from the germline V gene (reference sequence). Trimming removed 3 bases from V and 7 bases from J; junction bases left unmatched: 3. The CDR3 has 14 amino acids. DNA for the CDR3: TGTGCCAGTAGTATGGCCAGGGGGAATTCACCCCTCCACTTT. Translation: CASSMARGNSPLHF. Looking up the rest from reference TRBV19 and TRBJ1-6 gives the full variable domain: DGGITQSPKYLFRKEGQNVTLSCEQNLNHDAMYWYRQDPGQGLRLIYYSQIVNDFQKGDIAEGYSVSREKKESFPLTVTSAQKNPTAFYLCASSMARGNSPLHFGNGTRLTVT.

The chain employs TRBV5-4 and TRBJ2-1; D gene unclear. The CDR3 length is 17 residues. V gave up 0 bases and J gave up 0 bases, with 13 bases separating them. Per the germline V gene, CDR1 is SGHNT and CDR2 is YYREEE (reference sequence). CDR3 nucleotide sequence: TGTGCCAGCAGCTTGGATACAGCGTTCAGCTCCTACAATGAGCAGTTCTTC. Protein sequence: CASSLDTAFSSYNEQFF.

This chain links TRBV7-9 with TRBJ2-3; 11 positions match TRBD2. V shed 1 base and J 3 bases; nucleotides not matched to a gene: 12. The CDR3 sequence is 19 residues long. The germline V gene encodes CDR1 SEHNR and CDR2 FQNEAQ (reference sequence). CDR3 protein: CASSLGTSGGLRGTDTQYF. DNA for the CDR3: TGTGCCAGCAGCTTAGGAACTAGCGGGGGCCTCCGTGGTACAGATACGCAGTATTTT.

This clone came up a few times. The genes are TRBV18 and TRBJ2-7, with D perhaps being TRBD1 or TRBD2 (7 bases each). The CDR3 spans 17 residues. Trimming left V 4 bases short and J 2 bases short, with 21 bases between. CDR1 is KGHSH, CDR2 LQKENI, per germline. The chain's CDR3 is CASSREGMDRSTYEQYF. The CDR3 coding sequence is TGTGCCAGCTCACGGGAGGGGATGGACAGGAGTACCTACGAGCAGTACTTC.

V usage is TRBV2 and J usage is TRBJ2-3, with 8 bases fitting TRBD2. CDR3 length: 17 amino acids. After removal of 5 bases from V and 0 bases from J, the junction contained 10 bases not matched to a gene. Germline V lookup: CDR1 SNHLY, CDR2 FYNNEI. The CDR3 DNA reads as TGTGCCAGCAGTCTCCCCTTAGCGGGGCCCAGCACAGATACGCAGTATTTT. Protein sequence: CASSLPLAGPSTDTQYF.